A single sample is the source of the 21 T cell receptor beta chains below, sequenced in a study of shared clonotypes between healthy human individuals. TCRdb keeps only in-frame clones here, not all; method: immunoSEQ multiplex PCR. This table has millions of clones, about 93% appearing once. Naive CD8 cells, CD45RO-negative and positively selected for CCR7, excluded terminally differentiated effector memory CD45RA+ cells. Sequenced material: naive CD8+ T cells from PBMCs. These receptors all stem from a young man in good health. Some clones in this sample may be carry-over from other donors' samples.

V gene TRBV2 combines with J gene TRBJ1-5; D may be TRBD1 (5 bases). The CDR3 runs to 14 residues. Germline V CDR1 and CDR2: SNHLY, FYNNEI. V was shortened by 4 bases and J by 11 bases, with 18 bases between the two germline ends. CDR3 sequence: CASSVGEYWVAQHF. The CDR3, as DNA: TGTGCCAGCAGTGTAGGGGAGTATTGGGTAGCCCAGCATTTT.

V is TRBV19 and J is TRBJ2-1; a possible D gene is TRBD1 (6 bases). V dropped 6 bases and J dropped 6 bases, with 15 bases sitting between them. Germline loops: CDR1 LNHDA, CDR2 SQIVND (reference sequence). This CDR3 spans 14 amino acids. The DNA of the CDR3 is TGTGCCAGTAGACGATATCTGGGGGCCAATGAGCAGTTCTTC. It translates to CASRRYLGANEQFF.

The table lists this clone with a count of one. The gene calls are TRBV5-8 and TRBJ2-3; 7 bases are shared with TRBD1. Germline values: CDR1 SGHTS, CDR2 YDEGEE. The CDR3 consists of 15 residues. Trimming at V came to 4 bases and at J to 4 bases, leaving 9 bases not matched to a gene. The DNA for the CDR3 is TGTGCCAGCAGCCCCACAGGGGCAATCGCAGATACGCAGTATTTT. This encodes CASSPTGAIADTQYF.

The CDR3 DNA reads as TGTGCCAGCAGTGAATCATGGGCAGTCGGGGCCAACGTCCTGACTTTC. Translation gives CASSESWAVGANVLTF. The rearrangement uses TRBV25-1 and TRBJ2-6; no reliable D call. Germline loops: CDR1 MGHDK, CDR2 SYGVNS. This CDR3 has 16 amino acids. Trimming took off 1 base at V and 4 bases at J, with 11 bases between the two ends.

The chain employs TRBV9 and TRBJ2-1; TRBD1 agrees at 8 bases. In germline, CDR1 is SGDLS, CDR2 YYNGEE. J gave up 6 bases and V 3 bases, and 8 bases lay outside the gene matches. The CDR3 loop spans 15 amino acids. The CDR3, as DNA: TGTGCCAGCAGCGAGGGGGGACAGGTGGGCAATGAGCAGTTCTTC. Protein sequence: CASSEGGQVGNEQFF. Combining the CDR3 with reference TRBV9 and TRBJ2-1 gives the whole variable domain DSGVTQTPKHLITATGQRVTLRCSPRSGDLSVYWYQQSLDQGLQFLIQYYNGEERAKGNILERFSAQQFPDLHSELNLSSLELGDSALYFCASSEGGQVGNEQFFGPGTRLTVL.

The CDR3 region has the DNA TGTGCCAGCAGTTCCGCCCCCCCACAGGTTATCACTGAAGCTTTCTTT. This encodes CASSSAPPQVITEAFF. This rearrangement joins TRBV6-5 to TRBJ1-1, with D tentatively TRBD1 (5 bases). The CDR3 consists of 16 residues. Trimming took off 4 bases at V and 4 bases at J, with 19 bases between the two ends. The germline V gene encodes CDR1 MNHEY and CDR2 SVGAGI.

The V and J genes are TRBV10-3 and TRBJ1-3, with 7 bases that match TRBD1. The ends lost 9 bases at V and 2 bases at J; junction bases unmatched: 10. Germline CDR1 is ENHRY and CDR2 is SYGVKD. CDR3 length: 15 residues. This chain's CDR3 is CAITNDREAGNTIYF. CDR3 DNA sequence: TGTGCCATAACAAACGACAGGGAAGCTGGAAACACCATATATTTT.

Remarks on this clone: Since a much larger clone is just one base distant, this may be a read error. The rearrangement joins TRBV27 to TRBJ2-1; D gene uncertain. The germline V and J ends were trimmed by 5 bases and 3 bases, with 5 bases remaining between them. Germline V gives CDR1 MNHEY, CDR2 SMNVEV (reference sequence). The CDR3 contains 12 residues. DNA of the CDR3: TGTGCCAGCAGTCCCCACTACAATGAGCAGTTCTTC. It codes for CASSPHYNEQFF.

The chain employs TRBV10-2 and TRBJ2-7, with D perhaps matching TRBD1 or TRBD2 (5 bases each). The CDR3 runs to 11 residues. Germline CDR1 WSHSY, CDR2 SAAADI. Between the trimmed V and J ends, which lost 5 bases and 6 bases, there was a span of 8 bases. CDR3: CASSFGAEQYF. CDR3 sequence (DNA): TGCGCCAGCAGTTTCGGGGCCGAGCAGTACTTC.

This clone has just one count. The V gene is TRBV27, the J gene TRBJ2-2; D call uncertain. In germline, CDR1 is MNHEY, CDR2 SMNVEV (reference sequence). Trimming removed 1 base from V and 6 bases from J, with 6 bases in between. This CDR3 comprises 13 residues. The CDR3: CASSLYFSGELFF. The CDR3 region has the DNA TGTGCCAGCAGTTTATATTTTTCCGGGGAGCTGTTTTTT.

CDR3 sequence reads: CASSIGMEGHTEAFF. Here the CDR3 DNA reads TGTGCCAGTAGTATCGGGATGGAGGGGCATACTGAAGCTTTCTTT. V gene TRBV19 combines with J gene TRBJ1-1; perhaps TRBD1 as D (5 bases). V was clipped by 3 bases and J by 5 bases, with 16 bases between them. This CDR3 is 15 amino acids long. CDR1 and CDR2 (germline): LNHDA, SQIVND (reference sequence). The full variable domain, with the rest looked up from reference TRBV19 and TRBJ1-1, is DGGITQSPKYLFRKEGQNVTLSCEQNLNHDAMYWYRQDPGQGLRLIYYSQIVNDFQKGDIAEGYSVSREKKESFPLTVTSAQKNPTAFYLCASSIGMEGHTEAFFGQGTRLTVV.

V is TRBV11-2 and J is TRBJ2-2; no clear D gene. The CDR3 totals 15 residues. V was clipped by 1 base and J by 5 bases, with 11 bases between them. Germline V gene data show CDR1 as SGHAT and CDR2 as FQNNGV. DNA for the CDR3: TGTGCCAGCAGCTTAGGTAGACCCTCAACCGGGGAGCTGTTTTTT. It specifies CASSLGRPSTGELFF.

The chain employs TRBV28 and TRBJ1-1, with unresolved D. The ends were cut back, 2 bases at V and 10 bases at J, with 14 bases in the middle. The CDR3 extends over 13 amino acids. CDR1 and CDR2 (germline): MDHEN, SYDVKM. This CDR3 reads CASSLRPIDGAFF. The CDR3 DNA reads TGTGCCAGCAGTTTACGACCAATAGACGGAGCTTTCTTT.

In this sample, this clone turned up once. This chain joins TRBV4-3 and TRBJ1-5, with D possibly matching TRBD1 (5 bases). Trimming left V 0 bases short and J 6 bases short, with 18 bases between. The germline V gene encodes CDR1 LGHNA and CDR2 YSLEER. The CDR3 covers 17 residues. This CDR3 is CASSQDWGVGAGQPQHF. The CDR3 DNA follows: TGCGCCAGCAGCCAAGACTGGGGGGTCGGGGCTGGTCAGCCCCAGCATTTT.

J is TRBJ2-7 and V is TRBV30; 15 positions match TRBD2. Per the germline V gene, CDR1 is GTSNPN and CDR2 is SVGIG (reference sequence). The CDR3 extends over 17 amino acids. V was clipped by 2 bases and J by 4 bases; unmatched bases: 9. CDR3 DNA sequence: TGTGCCTGGAGTTGGGGACTAGCGGGAGGCCAACCATACGAGCAGTACTTC. It is translated as CAWSWGLAGGQPYEQYF.

The genes are TRBV6-1 and TRBJ2-5, with a weak D call TRBD2 (6 bases). CDR1 and CDR2 from the germline V gene are MNHNS and SASEGT. V lost 4 bases, J lost 1 base, and 16 bases lay in between. The CDR3 loop spans 16 amino acids. CDR3 sequence: CASSGGLPKIQETQYF. CDR3 nucleotide sequence: TGTGCCAGCAGTGGGGGACTTCCCAAAATCCAAGAGACCCAGTACTTC.

This chain joins TRBV30 and TRBJ1-2, with unresolved D. Trimming shortened V by 0 bases and J by 4 bases, and 12 bases separated the two germline ends. Germline lookup yields CDR1 GTSNPN and CDR2 SVGIG (reference sequence). There are 14 residues in the CDR3. The CDR3 DNA follows: TGTGCCTGGAGTGTGACGGGAACGGTCTATGGCTACACCTTC. Translated, it gives CAWSVTGTVYGYTF.

This rearrangement joins TRBV27 to TRBJ1-1, with TRBD1 as a possible D gene (6 bases). The germline V gene encodes CDR1 MNHEY and CDR2 SMNVEV (reference sequence). The germline V and J ends were trimmed by 2 bases and 7 bases, with 11 bases remaining between them. CDR3 length: 13 amino acids. CDR3 nucleotide sequence: TGTGCCAGCAGTTTAGTTCAGGGGATTGAAGCTTTCTTT. Residues: CASSLVQGIEAFF.

This chain's CDR3 is CASSLNSGLSYEQYF. The CDR3 coding sequence is TGTGCCAGCAGCTTGAACTCGGGACTCTCCTACGAGCAGTACTTC. This chain links TRBV7-8 with TRBJ2-7, with TRBD2 as a possible D gene (6 bases). The CDR3 consists of 15 residues. Looked up from germline, CDR1 is SGHVS and CDR2 is FQNEAQ. Deletions cut 3 bases from V and 0 bases from J, with 12 bases between.

This chain links TRBV10-3 with TRBJ2-2; 14 bases match TRBD2. Trimming took 6 bases from V and 6 from J; bases not matched to a gene: 6. Germline values: CDR1 ENHRY, CDR2 SYGVKD. The CDR3 spans 16 residues. The CDR3 reads CAISGTSGSRPGELFF. CDR3 coding DNA: TGTGCCATCAGCGGGACTAGCGGGAGCCGTCCCGGGGAGCTGTTTTTT.

The chain uses TRBV28 and TRBJ2-1; D gene ambiguous. This CDR3 has 16 amino acids. Germline lookup yields CDR1 MDHEN and CDR2 SYDVKM. V gave up 5 bases and J gave up 3 bases, with 17 bases separating them. The CDR3 loop is CASSPPVADHYNEQFF. The CDR3 DNA follows: TGTGCCAGCAGTCCTCCCGTTGCGGACCACTACAATGAGCAGTTCTTC.